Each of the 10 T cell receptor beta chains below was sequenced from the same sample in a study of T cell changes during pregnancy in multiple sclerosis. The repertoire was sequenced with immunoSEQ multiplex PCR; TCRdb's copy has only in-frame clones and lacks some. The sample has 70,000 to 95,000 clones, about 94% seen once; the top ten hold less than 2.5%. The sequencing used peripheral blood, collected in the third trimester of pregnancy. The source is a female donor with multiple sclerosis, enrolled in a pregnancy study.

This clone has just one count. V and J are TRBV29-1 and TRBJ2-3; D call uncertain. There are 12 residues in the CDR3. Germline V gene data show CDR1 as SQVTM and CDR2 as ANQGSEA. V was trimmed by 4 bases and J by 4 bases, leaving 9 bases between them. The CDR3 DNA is TGCAGCGTTGTTTGGGCGTCAGATACGCAGTATTTT. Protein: CSVVWASDTQYF.

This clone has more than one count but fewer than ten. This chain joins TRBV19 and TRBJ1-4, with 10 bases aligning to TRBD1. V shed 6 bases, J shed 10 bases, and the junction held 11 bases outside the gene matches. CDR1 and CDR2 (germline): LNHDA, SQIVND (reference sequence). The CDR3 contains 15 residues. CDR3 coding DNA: TGTGCCAGTAGCCCCTTCGACAGGGGGCAAGGAAAACTGTTTTTT. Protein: CASSPFDRGQGKLFF. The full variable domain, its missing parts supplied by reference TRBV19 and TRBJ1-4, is DGGITQSPKYLFRKEGQNVTLSCEQNLNHDAMYWYRQDPGQGLRLIYYSQIVNDFQKGDIAEGYSVSREKKESFPLTVTSAQKNPTAFYLCASSPFDRGQGKLFFGSGTQLSVL.

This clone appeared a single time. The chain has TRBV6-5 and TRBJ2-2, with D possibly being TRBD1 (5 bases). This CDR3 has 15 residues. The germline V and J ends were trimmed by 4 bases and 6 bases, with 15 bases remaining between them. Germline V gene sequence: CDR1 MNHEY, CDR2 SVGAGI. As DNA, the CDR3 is TGTGCCAGCAGTTCCCGGACATACACTGCCGGGGAGCTGTTTTTT. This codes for CASSSRTYTAGELFF.

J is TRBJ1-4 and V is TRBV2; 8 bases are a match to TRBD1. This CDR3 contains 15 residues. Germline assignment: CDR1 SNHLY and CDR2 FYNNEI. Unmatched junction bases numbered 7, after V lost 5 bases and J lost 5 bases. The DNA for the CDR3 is TGTGCCAGCAGTCGGCCCGGGGACAGGAATGAAAAACTGTTTTTT. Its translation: CASSRPGDRNEKLFF.

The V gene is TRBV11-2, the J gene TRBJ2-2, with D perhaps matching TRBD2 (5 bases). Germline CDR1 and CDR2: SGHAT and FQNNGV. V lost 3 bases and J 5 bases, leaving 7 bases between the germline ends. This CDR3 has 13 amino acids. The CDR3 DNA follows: TGTGCCAGCAGCTTTAGGAGGACCGGGGAGCTGTTTTTT. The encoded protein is CASSFRRTGELFF. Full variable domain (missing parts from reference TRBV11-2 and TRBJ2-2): EAGVAQSPRYKIIEKRQSVAFWCNPISGHATLYWYQQILGQGPKLLIQFQNNGVVDDSQLPKDRFSAERLKGVDSTLKIQPAKLEDSAVYLCASSFRRTGELFFGEGSRLTVL.

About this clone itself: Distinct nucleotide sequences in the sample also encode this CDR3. CDR3 in DNA: TGCGCCAGCAGCTTGGATTCAGCTAACTATGGCTACACCTTC. This encodes CASSLDSANYGYTF. The rearrangement uses TRBV5-1 and TRBJ1-2; D is ambiguous. Deletions cut 0 bases from V and 0 bases from J, with 6 bases between. The CDR3 covers 14 residues. Per the germline V gene, CDR1 is SGHRS and CDR2 is YFSETQ.

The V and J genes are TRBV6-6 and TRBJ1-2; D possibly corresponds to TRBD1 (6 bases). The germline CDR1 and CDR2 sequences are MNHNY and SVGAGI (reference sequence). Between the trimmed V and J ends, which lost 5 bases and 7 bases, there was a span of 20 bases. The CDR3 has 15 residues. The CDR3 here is CASSQDDRPAGGYTF. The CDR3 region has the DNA TGTGCCAGCAGTCAGGACGACAGGCCTGCGGGTGGCTACACCTTC.

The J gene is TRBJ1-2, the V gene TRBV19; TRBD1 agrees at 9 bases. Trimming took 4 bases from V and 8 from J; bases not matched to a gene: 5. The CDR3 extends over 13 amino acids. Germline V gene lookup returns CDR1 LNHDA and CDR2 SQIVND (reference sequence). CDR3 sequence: CASSSRTGVGYTF. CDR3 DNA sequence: TGTGCCAGTAGTAGCAGGACAGGGGTCGGCTACACCTTC.

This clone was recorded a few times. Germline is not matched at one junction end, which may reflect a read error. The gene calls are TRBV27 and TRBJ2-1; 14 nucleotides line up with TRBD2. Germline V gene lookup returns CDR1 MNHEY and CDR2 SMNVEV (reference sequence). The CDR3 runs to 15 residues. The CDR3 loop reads CASSLVGLAGGDWVF. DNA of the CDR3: TGTGCCAGCAGTTTAGTTGGACTAGCGGGAGGTGATTGGGTCTTC.

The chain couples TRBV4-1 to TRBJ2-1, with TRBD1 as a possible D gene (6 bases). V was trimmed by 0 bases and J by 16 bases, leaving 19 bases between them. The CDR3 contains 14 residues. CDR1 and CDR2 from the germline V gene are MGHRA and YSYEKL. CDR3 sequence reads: CASSQEGAPTPIFF. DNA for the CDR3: TGCGCCAGCAGCCAAGAGGGGGCTCCAACCCCAATTTTCTTC.